The 23 T cell receptor beta chains presented below share a single source sample, sequenced in a study of CD8 T cells in ankylosing spondylitis. TCRdb called the 5' RACE reads again in MiXCR, with one record for every CDR3 protein. The repertoire includes some 130,000 distinct CDR3 sequences, approximately 7.4% of them detected once, and over 10% sits in the top ten. The sequenced sample was blood, either unsorted or a sorted T cell fraction (not recorded which). Every receptor here comes from a female donor with ankylosing spondylitis or in good health (not recorded which).

This clonotype was detected ten times or more. The genes are TRBV3-1 and TRBJ2-6; D ambiguous. Trimming removed 4 bases from V and 0 bases from J, with 7 bases in between. The CDR3 runs to 15 residues. Germline CDR1 reads LGHDT; CDR2 reads YNNKEL (reference sequence). CDR3 region: CASSPASSGANVLTF. DNA of the CDR3: TGTGCCAGCAGCCCCGCATCCTCTGGGGCCAACGTCCTGACTTTC.

This clonotype appeared many times. The chain has TRBV12-3 or TRBV12-4 and TRBJ1-1; possible D gene TRBD1, 5 bases. V lost 0 bases to trimming and J lost 3 bases, with 26 bases between them. CDR3 length equals 20 residues. CDR3 amino acids: CASSLAKWGLPDPEDTEAFF. The CDR3 DNA is TGTGCCAGCAGTTTAGCTAAGTGGGGACTTCCGGATCCCGAGGACACTGAAGCTTTCTTT.

The sample holds many counts of this clonotype. The chain joins TRBV11-1 to TRBJ2-4; D not resolved. Germline-derived CDR1 and CDR2 are SGHAT and FQDESV (reference sequence). CDR3 length equals 14 residues. The V end was cut by 5 bases, the J end by 6 bases, with 14 bases between. The CDR3 reads CASSPDATRNIQYF. The CDR3 nucleotides are TGTGCCAGCAGCCCGGACGCGACCCGAAACATTCAGTACTTC.

This clonotype appeared a few times. The V and J genes are TRBV9 and TRBJ1-5; D not certain. Trimming removed 2 bases at V and 7 bases at J, with 10 bases between. The CDR3 totals 13 residues. Per the germline V gene, CDR1 is SGDLS and CDR2 is YYNGEE. CDR3: CASSVRSGQPQHF. DNA of the CDR3: TGTGCCAGCAGCGTCCGGTCGGGACAGCCCCAGCATTTT.

This clonotype was seen repeatedly, ten times or more. The CDR3 region has the DNA TGCAGCGTTGAGGGGACCCAGTACTTC. As protein: CSVEGTQYF. This chain links TRBV29-1 with TRBJ2-5; D not resolved. This CDR3 region has 9 residues. With 3 bases removed from V and 7 bases from J, the gap between germline ends came to 3 bases. Germline CDR1 is SQVTM and CDR2 is ANQGSEA.

This clonotype has ten or more counts. The V and J genes are TRBV7-2 and TRBJ1-2; the D gene is possibly TRBD1 (6 bases). V was clipped by 2 bases and J by 7 bases, with 14 bases between them. Germline assignment: CDR1 SGHTA and CDR2 FQGNSA. The CDR3 contains 14 residues. As DNA, the CDR3 is TGTGCCAGCAGCTTAACCGGGGGGCCAGGTGGCTACACCTTC. It specifies CASSLTGGPGGYTF.

This clonotype was observed many times. The junction differs from germline at one of its ends, possibly a read error. The V gene is TRBV29-1, the J gene TRBJ1-3, with D possibly TRBD1 on 6 matching bases. CDR1 and CDR2 (germline): SQVTM, ANQGSEA. The CDR3 runs 12 residues. The CDR3 protein is CSVEGGGNTIYF. The CDR3 coding sequence is TGCAGCGTCGAAGGGGGGGGAAACACCATATATTTT. Combining the CDR3 with reference TRBV29-1 and TRBJ1-3 gives the whole variable domain SAVISQKPSRDICQRGTSLTIQCQVDSQVTMMFWYRQQPGQSLTLIATANQGSEATYESGFVIDKFPISRPNLTFSTLTVSNMSPEDSSIYLCSVEGGGNTIYFGEGSWLTVV.

There are many counts of this clonotype. The chain uses TRBV4-1 and TRBJ1-3; no definite D call. Germline CDR1 reads MGHRA; CDR2 reads YSYEKL. The CDR3 totals 18 residues. V was shortened by 0 bases and J by 0 bases, with 15 bases between the two germline ends. The CDR3 spells CASSQESRGVPSGNTIYF. The CDR3 region has the DNA TGCGCCAGCAGCCAAGAAAGTCGTGGGGTACCCTCTGGAAACACCATATATTTT.

This chain uses TRBV20-1 with TRBJ1-1, with D unresolved. The CDR3 contains 13 residues. Germline V CDR1 and CDR2: DFQATT, SNEGSKA (reference sequence). The V end lost 5 bases, the J end lost 6 bases, and 16 bases lay between the germline ends. The CDR3 bases are TGCAGTGCTCCACGCCCGAATTCGCCTGAAGCTTTCTTT. Translated: CSAPRPNSPEAFF.

This clonotype was seen repeatedly, ten times or more. This rearrangement joins TRBV15 to TRBJ1-2; 12 positions agree with TRBD1. Per germline, CDR1 LNHNV and CDR2 YYDKDF (reference sequence). The CDR3 is 17 residues long. Losses at the gene ends were 2 bases for V and 2 bases for J; bases not matched to a gene: 6. As DNA, the CDR3 is TGTGCCACCAGCAGACCCGGGACAGGGGGCCTAAACTATGGCTACACCTTC. It translates to CATSRPGTGGLNYGYTF.

This clonotype was counted at least ten times. The chain recombines TRBV5-1 with TRBJ2-1; 9 bases fit TRBD2. With V trimmed by 5 bases and J by 2 bases, 8 bases remained unmatched. This CDR3 comprises 16 residues. Germline CDR1 reads SGHRS; CDR2 reads YFSETQ. The CDR3 region has the DNA TGCGCCAGCAGGTCTACGGCGGGGGGGACCTACAATGAGCAGTTCTTC. Its protein product is CASRSTAGGTYNEQFF.

CDR3 sequence: CASSLERNSPLHF. As DNA, the CDR3 is TGTGCCAGCAGCTTAGAGAGAAATTCACCCCTCCACTTT. The genes are TRBV7-2 and TRBJ1-6; D gene ambiguous. V was trimmed by 1 base and J by 7 bases, leaving 5 bases between them. Germline V gene lookup returns CDR1 SGHTA and CDR2 FQGNSA. This CDR3 contains 13 residues.

This clonotype was seen many times. In DNA form, the CDR3 reads TGTGCCACCAGTGACGGGGGGCGAGAGACCCAGTACTTC. As protein: CATSDGGRETQYF. V is TRBV24-1 and J is TRBJ2-5, with D possibly being TRBD2 (7 bases). The V and J ends lost 4 bases and 4 bases respectively, with 9 bases between them. Germline V gene data show CDR1 as KGHDR and CDR2 as SFDVKD. This CDR3 region has 13 residues.

This clonotype occurred many times. The rearrangement links TRBV2 to TRBJ2-1, with D hard to call. Germline assignment: CDR1 SNHLY and CDR2 FYNNEI. V shed 8 bases and J shed 3 bases, with 11 bases lying between them. The CDR3 loop spans 13 amino acids. CDR3 nucleotide sequence: TGTGCCAGCTGCCAAGACAACTACAATGAGCAGTTCTTC. Protein sequence: CASCQDNYNEQFF.

This clonotype was observed at least ten times. This chain uses TRBV5-1 with TRBJ1-6; TRBD1 agrees at 11 bases. The CDR3 runs 15 residues. Unmatched junction bases numbered 8, after V lost 7 bases and J lost 8 bases. Germline-derived CDR1 and CDR2 are SGHRS and YFSETQ. CDR3 nucleotides: TGCGCCAGCCGTTTGGGGACAGGGGGTGATTCACCCCTCCACTTT. It translates to CASRLGTGGDSPLHF.

This clonotype showed up many times. This chain links TRBV12-3 or TRBV12-4 with TRBJ2-3; 8 nucleotides match TRBD1. V was pared by 7 bases and J by 1 base, with 13 bases of the junction left unmatched. This CDR3 comprises 17 residues. The CDR3 sequence: CASTHPSTGEGTDTQYF. In nucleotides, the CDR3 is TGTGCCAGCACCCACCCCTCGACAGGGGAGGGCACAGATACGCAGTATTTT.

The table lists this clonotype with many counts. The chain is built from TRBV27 and TRBJ2-3; D remains unclear. The CDR3 runs to 14 residues. V lost 2 bases to trimming and J lost 0 bases, with 6 bases between them. CDR1 MNHEY and CDR2 SMNVEV come from the germline V gene (reference sequence). CDR3 sequence (DNA): TGTGCCAGCAGTTTAGAGGCTAGCACAGATACGCAGTATTTT. This codes for CASSLEASTDTQYF.

Many counts were recorded for this clonotype. This chain uses TRBV12-3 or TRBV12-4 with TRBJ2-3; 8 bases align to TRBD1. The CDR3 spans 16 residues. With V trimmed by 5 bases and J by 4 bases, 11 bases remained unmatched. The CDR3 is CASSPVLRGPADTQYF. The CDR3 coding sequence is TGTGCCAGCAGTCCAGTCCTCAGGGGGCCGGCAGATACGCAGTATTTT.

This clonotype was seen at least ten times. The V gene is TRBV12-3 or TRBV12-4, the J gene TRBJ1-2; a possible D gene is TRBD1 (6 bases). Trimming removed 2 bases from V and 13 bases from J, with 14 bases in between. The CDR3 covers 12 residues. The CDR3 spells CASSLRQGRTTF. As DNA, the CDR3 is TGTGCCAGCAGTTTAAGGCAGGGGAGGACCACCTTC.

This clonotype was counted many times. This chain connects TRBV2 to TRBJ1-1, with D perhaps matching TRBD1 (5 bases). The CDR3 runs 13 residues. The V gene lost 8 bases and the J gene lost 1 base, with 11 bases spanning the gap. Per germline, CDR1 SNHLY and CDR2 FYNNEI. The CDR3 DNA reads as TGTGCCAGCTCCGGGACGCCGAACACTGAAGCTTTCTTT. Translating it yields CASSGTPNTEAFF.

This clonotype was recorded many times. The chain joins TRBV20-1 to TRBJ2-5; TRBD2 is a possible D gene (6 bases). Trimming removed 0 bases at V and 6 bases at J, with 17 bases between. Looked up from germline, CDR1 is DFQATT and CDR2 is SNEGSKA (reference sequence). The CDR3 is 15 amino acids. The CDR3 region is CSARDGGVAAKTQYF. CDR3 nucleotides: TGCAGTGCTAGAGATGGAGGGGTGGCGGCCAAGACCCAGTACTTC.

This clonotype was detected many times. The J gene is TRBJ1-2, the V gene TRBV28; D unresolved. The CDR3 is 14 amino acids. Germline V lookup: CDR1 MDHEN, CDR2 SYDVKM. Between the trimmed V and J ends, which lost 2 bases and 8 bases, there was a span of 15 bases. CDR3 nucleotide sequence: TGTGCCAGCAGTTTAATTCCCCCCCGGAACGGCTACACCTTC. Translated, it gives CASSLIPPRNGYTF.

This clonotype was counted only a few times. V and J are TRBV29-1 and TRBJ1-2; D is ambiguous. CDR1 is SQVTM, CDR2 ANQGSEA, per germline. This CDR3 has 11 amino acids. Trimming pared 2 bases from V and 8 bases from J, leaving 9 bases between. The CDR3 DNA sequence: TGCAGCGTTGAAAGGGAATGGGGCTACACCTTC. This translates into CSVEREWGYTF. Full variable domain (outside the CDR3, taken from reference TRBV29-1 and TRBJ1-2): SAVISQKPSRDICQRGTSLTIQCQVDSQVTMMFWYRQQPGQSLTLIATANQGSEATYESGFVIDKFPISRPNLTFSTLTVSNMSPEDSSIYLCSVEREWGYTFGSGTRLTVV.